Below are 29 T cell receptor beta chains sequenced from a single sample in a study of T cell clones after liver transplantation. Sequenced by immunoSEQ multiplex PCR; TCRdb stores in-frame clones only, minus some. The profile covers 99,000 or so clones, with approximately 78% appearing a single time and about 1% taken by the ten largest. The input for sequencing was CD4+ T cells from blood, taken before liver transplant. These receptor sequences come from a human donor who received a liver transplant.

The V and J genes are TRBV5-1 and TRBJ1-4, with TRBD1 matching over 8 bases. The germline gives CDR1 SGHRS, CDR2 YFSETQ. With V trimmed by 4 bases and J by 8 bases, 7 bases remained unmatched. CDR3 size: 14 residues. CDR3 in amino acids: CASSDTGGGEKLFF. CDR3 nucleotide sequence: TGCGCCAGCAGCGACACAGGGGGTGGGGAAAAACTGTTTTTT.

The V call is TRBV19, the J call TRBJ2-7; D is unresolved. CDR1 and CDR2 (germline): LNHDA, SQIVND (reference sequence). This CDR3 is 12 amino acids long. Trimming cost V 5 bases and J 2 bases, with 7 bases left between them. CDR3 in DNA: TGTGCCAGTAGTTCCGGAACCTACGAGCAGTACTTC. Translating it yields CASSSGTYEQYF.

This chain uses TRBV7-8 with TRBJ1-5; unclear D gene. CDR1 and CDR2 from the germline V gene are SGHVS and FQNEAQ. CDR3 size: 14 residues. The V end lost 2 bases, the J end lost 6 bases, and 11 bases lay between the germline ends. CDR3: CASSLPAGSQPQHF. CDR3 bases: TGTGCCAGCAGCTTACCGGCCGGGAGTCAGCCCCAGCATTTT.

J is TRBJ2-1 and V is TRBV7-6; TRBD1 matches at 7 bases. The CDR3 extends over 14 amino acids. The junction had 6 bases not matched to a gene; V was cut back by 1 base and J by 9 bases. Per the germline V gene, CDR1 is SGHVS and CDR2 is FNYEAQ. The CDR3 DNA reads as TGTGCCAGCAGCTTAGGAGGGGGCTCCCCTGAGCAGTTCTTC. Protein: CASSLGGGSPEQFF.

Many counts were recorded for this clone. V is TRBV19 and J is TRBJ1-1; weak D call: TRBD1 (5 bases). Trimming took off 7 bases at V and 0 bases at J, with 12 bases between the two ends. The CDR3 covers 14 residues. Germline V lookup: CDR1 LNHDA, CDR2 SQIVND (reference sequence). Here the CDR3 DNA reads TGTGCCAGTACCCCGACAGACATGAACACTGAAGCTTTCTTT. It translates to CASTPTDMNTEAFF. The full variable domain, in which reference TRBV19 and TRBJ1-1 provide the parts outside the CDR3, is DGGITQSPKYLFRKEGQNVTLSCEQNLNHDAMYWYRQDPGQGLRLIYYSQIVNDFQKGDIAEGYSVSREKKESFPLTVTSAQKNPTAFYLCASTPTDMNTEAFFGQGTRLTVV.

V usage is TRBV7-3 and J usage is TRBJ1-5; D possibly corresponds to TRBD1 (6 bases). V was trimmed by 5 bases and J by 5 bases, leaving 13 bases between them. Germline lookup yields CDR1 SGHTA and CDR2 FQGTGA. The CDR3 sequence is 14 residues long. CDR3 nucleotide sequence: TGTGCCAGCAGCCCTAGGGGGGGAGATCAGCCCCAGCATTTT. It specifies CASSPRGGDQPQHF.

The chain joins TRBV15 to TRBJ2-1; no firm D call. The germline V and J ends were trimmed by 0 bases and 13 bases, with 13 bases remaining between them. CDR3 length equals 13 residues. Germline loops: CDR1 LNHNV, CDR2 YYDKDF (reference sequence). The CDR3 is CATSREGLIVQFF. CDR3 sequence (DNA): TGTGCCACCAGCAGAGAGGGCCTAATTGTCCAGTTCTTC.

On this clone: Other DNA sequences in the same sample also yield this CDR3. CDR3 nucleotides: TGCGCCAGCAGCTTGTCGGGCGGGAACACTGAAGCTTTCTTT. Protein sequence: CASSLSGGNTEAFF. The V gene is TRBV5-1, the J gene TRBJ1-1; D call uncertain. Germline V lookup: CDR1 SGHRS, CDR2 YFSETQ. The V and J ends lost 1 base and 1 base respectively, with 8 bases between them. The CDR3 is made up of 14 amino acids.

The chain is built from TRBV30 and TRBJ1-1, with a possible D match to TRBD1 (6 bases). The V end lost 1 base, the J end lost 10 bases, and 13 bases lay between the germline ends. Germline V gene sequence: CDR1 GTSNPN, CDR2 SVGIG (reference sequence). The CDR3 loop spans 12 amino acids. The CDR3 is CAWSGGATTAFF. For the CDR3, the DNA is TGTGCCTGGAGTGGGGGGGCTACCACAGCTTTCTTT.

V gene TRBV19 combines with J gene TRBJ1-1; D ambiguous. V was cut by 4 bases and J by 6 bases, with 6 bases left in between. CDR1 and CDR2 from the germline V gene are LNHDA and SQIVND (reference sequence). There are 11 residues in the CDR3. The chain's CDR3 is CASSTQAEAFF. DNA for the CDR3: TGTGCCAGTAGTACTCAGGCTGAAGCTTTCTTT.

This sequence joins TRBV7-2 and TRBJ2-1; tentatively, D is TRBD2 (5 bases). V lost 4 bases, J lost 6 bases, and 13 bases lay in between. This CDR3 is 14 amino acids long. The germline V gene has CDR1 SGHTA and CDR2 FQGNSA. CDR3 nucleotides: TGTGCCAGCAGCTCAGCACGGACTGGCAATGAGCAGTTCTTC. Amino acids: CASSSARTGNEQFF.

The chain recombines TRBV7-9 with TRBJ2-5, with D perhaps assigned TRBD1 or TRBD2 (6 bases each). CDR1 is SEHNR, CDR2 FQNEAQ, per germline (reference sequence). Trimming cost V 7 bases and J 5 bases, with 14 bases left between them. The CDR3 is 13 residues long. The CDR3 here is CASKGGFGETQYF. The CDR3 nucleotides are TGTGCCAGCAAAGGGGGGTTTGGGGAGACCCAGTACTTC.

This clone has more than one count but fewer than ten. The chain has TRBV6-5 and TRBJ1-5; TRBD1 might be the D (6 bases). Per the germline V gene, CDR1 is MNHEY and CDR2 is SVGAGI. Trimming took 5 bases from V and 3 from J, leaving 8 bases between them. This CDR3 spans 13 amino acids. This chain's CDR3 is CASSRTANQPQHF. The CDR3 region has the DNA TGTGCCAGCAGTCGGACAGCCAATCAGCCCCAGCATTTT.

The chain combines TRBV5-1 with TRBJ2-2; 7 nucleotides line up with TRBD1. CDR1 is SGHRS and CDR2 is YFSETQ in the germline V gene. This CDR3 comprises 14 residues. The J segment lost 5 bases and the V segment lost 4 bases, leaving 5 bases of the junction unmatched. The CDR3 spells CASSQTGNTGELFF. The CDR3 bases are TGCGCCAGCAGCCAGACAGGGAATACCGGGGAGCTGTTTTTT.

V is TRBV5-1 and J is TRBJ1-2; D remains ambiguous. Trimming removed 0 bases at V and 0 bases at J, with 6 bases between. In germline, CDR1 is SGHRS, CDR2 YFSETQ. This CDR3 is built from 14 residues. In DNA form, the CDR3 reads TGCGCCAGCAGCTTGGACCTTACTAACTATGGCTACACCTTC. Translating gives CASSLDLTNYGYTF.

The V gene is TRBV6-5, the J gene TRBJ2-2; 7 bases align to TRBD1. Trimming at V came to 4 bases and at J to 9 bases, leaving 8 bases not matched to a gene. The length of the CDR3 is 14 residues. CDR1 is MNHEY, CDR2 SVGAGI, per germline. The CDR3 DNA follows: TGTGCCAGCAGTTTCGACAGGGCGAGGAGGGAGCTGTTTTTT. Residues: CASSFDRARRELFF.

The rearrangement links TRBV19 to TRBJ1-1; 7 nucleotides line up with TRBD1. After removal of 7 bases from V and 3 bases from J, the junction contained 8 bases not matched to a gene. The V gene's germline CDR1 is LNHDA and CDR2 SQIVND (reference sequence). This CDR3 is built from 14 residues. Here the CDR3 reads CASIQRGGYTEAFF. The CDR3 bases are TGTGCCAGTATCCAGAGAGGGGGCTACACTGAAGCTTTCTTT.

The V and J genes are TRBV5-1 and TRBJ2-3, with 16 bases lining up with TRBD2. Germline CDR1 is SGHRS and CDR2 is YFSETQ. The CDR3 loop spans 17 amino acids. J was trimmed by 3 bases and V by 9 bases; bases with no gene match: 10. The CDR3 is CATSPGLAGGLTDTQYF. CDR3 sequence (DNA): TGCGCCACCTCACCGGGACTAGCGGGAGGGCTAACAGATACGCAGTATTTT. Using reference TRBV5-1 and TRBJ2-3 for the parts outside the CDR3, the full variable domain is KAGVTQTPRYLIKTRGQQVTLSCSPISGHRSVSWYQQTPGQGLQFLFEYFSETQRNKGNFPGRFSGRQFSNSRSEMNVSTLELGDSALYLCATSPGLAGGLTDTQYFGPGTRLTVL.

The V gene is TRBV11-2, the J gene TRBJ2-7; TRBD2 aligns across 14 bases. The CDR3 runs to 17 residues. Trimming at V came to 5 bases and at J to 1 base, leaving 7 bases not matched to a gene. Germline assignment: CDR1 SGHAT and CDR2 FQNNGV. CDR3 sequence reads: CASSKGTSGGNSYEQYF. The CDR3 region has the DNA TGTGCCAGCAGCAAAGGGACTAGCGGGGGTAATTCCTACGAGCAGTACTTC.

This clone was recorded only once. This CDR3 is missing its conserved last phenylalanine or tryptophan, likely due to a read error. The DNA is omitted, as the CDR3 cannot be located on it reliably, and the CDR3 follows TCRdb's listing. The chain uses TRBV7-3 and TRBJ2-6; TRBD2 was called by the table and not checked on the DNA. The germline V gene encodes CDR1 SGHTA and CDR2 FQGTGA. The CDR3 is 11 amino acids long, termini counted. The CDR3 sequence: CASSLILGGLG.

V and J are TRBV7-2 and TRBJ1-1; TRBD1 aligns across 9 bases. The CDR3 extends over 14 amino acids. V shed 7 bases, J shed 5 bases, and the junction held 8 bases outside the gene matches. Germline V gene data show CDR1 as SGHTA and CDR2 as FQGNSA. The CDR3 nucleotides read TGTGCCAGCAACCCACAGGGGGCGACGACTGAAGCTTTCTTT. Translated, it gives CASNPQGATTEAFF.

This clone has only a few counts. The chain recombines TRBV9 with TRBJ1-6; tentatively, D is TRBD1 (6 bases). CDR1 is SGDLS, CDR2 YYNGEE, per germline. The CDR3 is 15 amino acids. The V and J ends lost 0 bases and 10 bases respectively, with 14 bases between them. This chain's CDR3 is CASSVAVGAESPLHF. The CDR3 DNA reads as TGTGCCAGCAGCGTAGCTGTGGGGGCTGAGTCACCCCTCCACTTT.

V is TRBV19 and J is TRBJ1-2; D remains ambiguous. CDR3 length: 14 amino acids. Per the germline V gene, CDR1 is LNHDA and CDR2 is SQIVND (reference sequence). Trimming left V 7 bases short and J 4 bases short, with 16 bases between. The CDR3 bases are TGTGCCAGTACAACAGCTCAGCAAGTCTATGGCTACACCTTC. Translated, it gives CASTTAQQVYGYTF.

J is TRBJ1-1 and V is TRBV19, with a possible D match to TRBD1 (6 bases). CDR1 and CDR2 from the germline V gene are LNHDA and SQIVND (reference sequence). V was shortened by 4 bases and J by 5 bases, with 14 bases between the two germline ends. This CDR3 comprises 14 residues. The CDR3 region is CASSTTGIGTEAFF. The CDR3 nucleotides read TGTGCCAGTAGTACAACAGGGATAGGGACTGAAGCTTTCTTT.

This chain connects TRBV2 to TRBJ1-1; D ambiguous. The V and J ends lost 6 bases and 4 bases respectively, with 12 bases between them. The CDR3 is 13 amino acids. Germline V lookup: CDR1 SNHLY, CDR2 FYNNEI. The DNA of the CDR3 is TGTGCCAGCAGGTTGGCGACTCTCACTGAAGCTTTCTTT. As protein: CASRLATLTEAFF.

This clone came up a few times. CDR3 coding DNA: TGTGCCAGTACTAGCGGGAGGGCCGTCGAGCAGTACTTC. This gives the protein CASTSGRAVEQYF. The chain recombines TRBV6-5 with TRBJ2-7; 13 bases are a match to TRBD2. The CDR3 has 13 amino acids. V trimming: 9 bases; J trimming: 6 bases; junction bases outside the gene matches: 5. Germline V gene sequence: CDR1 MNHEY, CDR2 SVGAGI.

The gene calls are TRBV27 and TRBJ1-2, with D possibly TRBD1 on 5 matching bases. Germline CDR1 MNHEY, CDR2 SMNVEV (reference sequence). The V gene lost 8 bases and the J gene lost 4 bases, with 20 bases spanning the gap. This CDR3 is built from 15 residues. The CDR3 protein is CASGFAGQNFYGYTF. Here the CDR3 DNA reads TGTGCCAGCGGATTTGCCGGACAAAACTTCTATGGCTACACCTTC.

The chain combines TRBV12-5 with TRBJ1-1; no clear D. V lost 7 bases, J lost 7 bases, and 10 bases lay in between. The CDR3 contains 11 residues. Looked up from germline, CDR1 is LGHNT and CDR2 is FRNRAP. The DNA for the CDR3 is TGTGCTAGTGCCCAGATTCATGAAGCTTTCTTT. This codes for CASAQIHEAFF.

This clone was observed once. The V gene is TRBV19, the J gene TRBJ2-5, with D possibly matching TRBD2 (5 bases). CDR3 length: 14 residues. Per germline, CDR1 LNHDA and CDR2 SQIVND (reference sequence). Deletions cut 6 bases from V and 0 bases from J, with 11 bases between. The CDR3 bases are TGTGCCAGTAGCTCGGGGAAGTACCAAGAGACCCAGTACTTC. This codes for CASSSGKYQETQYF.